This T cell receptor (beta chain) was identified during a study of T cell repertoires in cytomegalovirus infection. Study summary: Public TCR beta signatures marked donors with CMV infection and the matching HLA. Study findings and constraints: Ex vivo responses were dominated by HLA-C-restricted CMV-specific TCR beta clonotypes. Adding up the frequency of public TCR beta families identified people who carried CMV plus the relevant HLA.

The CDR3 extends over 14 amino acids. V was trimmed by 2 bases and J by 4 bases, leaving 12 bases between them. The V gene's germline CDR1 is SGHNT and CDR2 YYREEE (reference sequence). This clonotype came up many times. Its antigen is as yet unknown. TCRdb recomputed calls from the reads with MiXCR, one row per CDR3 protein. The table lists hundreds of thousands of distinct CDR3 sequences, around 9.1% of them singletons. This TCR was sampled from a human donor in good health (CMV status not recorded). Some clones in this sample may be carry-over from other donors' samples. The V call is TRBV5-4, the J call TRBJ2-5; D possibly matches TRBD1 or TRBD2 (5 bases each). The sequenced material came from PBMCs. CDR3 nucleotide sequence: TGTGCCAGCAGCTTAACGGGGCTAGGAGAGACCCAGTACTTC. This codes for CASSLTGLGETQYF.